The clone carrying this TCR beta chain was counted many times. The antigen is not known. This entry belongs to a study of metastatic and nonmetastatic thyroid tumors. Looking at the study overall: Across blood and tumor or nodule tissue, repertoires from malignant and benign thyroid patients were compared with one another. The study's findings and limits: The reported finding was significantly higher TCR beta diversity in malignant thyroid tumors relative to benign nodules, in blood and tumor.

In the original processing: A papillary thyroid cancer distant-metastasis classifier was built from CDR3 differences across clinicopathological groups. MiXCR reprocessed the PCR reads for TCRdb. TCRdb assigned the V and J calls; the authors' analysis was not used. The table includes 20,000 to 30,000 clones, 13% detected once. Thyroid surgery was performed in patients who had received no treatment beforehand. Germline V gene lookup returns CDR1 LGHDT and CDR2 YNNKEL (reference sequence). Trimming took off 0 bases at V and 3 bases at J, with 7 bases between the two ends. The CDR3 sequence is 14 residues long.

Sequencing was done on a sample of blood. The clonotype comes from a female donor with papillary thyroid cancer or a benign thyroid nodule (not recorded which). Some clones in this sample may be carry-over from other donors' samples. The gene calls are TRBV3-1 and TRBJ2-3, with D unresolved. The CDR3 region is CASSQESATDTQYF. The CDR3, as DNA: TGTGCCAGCAGCCAAGAGTCTGCTACAGATACGCAGTATTTT.